Presented here are 2 T cell receptor beta chains from one specimen sequenced in a study of T cell repertoires in cytomegalovirus infection. TCRdb reanalysed the reads using MiXCR and keeps one entry per CDR3 protein. The repertoire holds some 600,000 distinct CDR3 sequences, with less than 25% as singletons. Sequencing used CD8+ T cells from PBMCs. The receptors come from a human donor in good health (CMV status not recorded). Some clones in this sample may be carry-over from other donors' samples.

In this sample, this clonotype turned up many times. The chain carries TRBV7-9 and TRBJ2-2; unclear D gene. The CDR3 has 14 amino acids. The germline V and J ends were trimmed by 5 bases and 8 bases, with 15 bases remaining between them. Germline V gene sequence: CDR1 SEHNR, CDR2 FQNEAQ (reference sequence). CDR3 bases: TGTGCCAGCAGCCCGCCGCCTGTCTCAGGGGAGCTGTTTTTT. Encoded protein: CASSPPPVSGELFF.

This clonotype was found many times. This rearrangement joins TRBV11-2 to TRBJ2-2; D ambiguous. The CDR3 is 13 amino acids. V lost 3 bases and J 7 bases, leaving 9 bases between the germline ends. Per the germline V gene, CDR1 is SGHAT and CDR2 is FQNNGV. The DNA of the CDR3 is TGTGCCAGCAGCTTCAGGAAGGTCGGGGAGCTGTTTTTT. Its translation is CASSFRKVGELFF.